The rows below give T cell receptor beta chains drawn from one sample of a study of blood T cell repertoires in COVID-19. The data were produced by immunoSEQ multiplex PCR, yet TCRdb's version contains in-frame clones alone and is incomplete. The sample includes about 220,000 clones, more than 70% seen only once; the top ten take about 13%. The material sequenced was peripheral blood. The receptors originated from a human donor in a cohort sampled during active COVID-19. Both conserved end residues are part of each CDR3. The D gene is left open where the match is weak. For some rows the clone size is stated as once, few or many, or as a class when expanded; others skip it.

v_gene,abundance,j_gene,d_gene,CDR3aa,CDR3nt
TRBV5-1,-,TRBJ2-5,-,CASSLAGNQETQYF,TGCGCCAGCAGCTTGGCAGGGAACCAAGAGACCCAGTACTTC
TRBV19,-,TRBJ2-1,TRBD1,CASSIPQGFYNEQFF,TGTGCCAGTAGTATCCCACAGGGGTTTTACAATGAGCAGTTCTTC
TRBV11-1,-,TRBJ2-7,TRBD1,CASSYDRVSYEQYF,TGTGCCAGCAGCTACGACAGGGTCTCCTACGAGCAGTACTTC
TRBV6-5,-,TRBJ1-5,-,CASSTPLGGNQPQHF,TGTGCCAGCAGTACACCACTGGGGGGTAATCAGCCCCAGCATTTT
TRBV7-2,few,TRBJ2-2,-,CASSLSQFTGELFF,TGTGCCAGCAGCTTATCACAGTTCACCGGGGAGCTGTTTTTT
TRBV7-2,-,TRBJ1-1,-,CASSLWDTRAEAFF,TGTGCCAGCAGCTTATGGGACACCCGTGCTGAAGCTTTCTTT
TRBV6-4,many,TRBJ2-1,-,CASSRTGDEQFF,TGTGCCAGCAGTCGGACGGGGGATGAGCAGTTCTTC
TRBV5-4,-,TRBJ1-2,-,CASSLARAGVYGGYTF,TGTGCCAGCAGCTTGGCCAGGGCAGGGGTTTATGGAGGCTACACCTTC
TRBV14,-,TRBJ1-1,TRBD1,CASSKRTGLNTEAFF,TGTGCCAGCAGCAAACGGACAGGCTTGAACACTGAAGCTTTCTTT
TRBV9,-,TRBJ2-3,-,CASSVAGAPDTQYF,TGTGCCAGCAGCGTAGCGGGAGCCCCAGATACGCAGTATTTT
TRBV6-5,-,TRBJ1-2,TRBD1,CASRTIRGRGYTF,TGTGCCAGCAGGACCATTAGGGGGCGTGGCTACACCTTC
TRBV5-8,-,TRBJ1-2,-,CASSLVGLTNYGYTF,TGTGCCAGCAGCTTGGTGGGGCTTACTAACTATGGCTACACCTTC
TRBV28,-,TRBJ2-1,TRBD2,CASTILAGDYNEQFF,TGTGCCAGCACTATACTAGCGGGAGACTACAATGAGCAGTTCTTC
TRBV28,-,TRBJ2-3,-,CASSPRRDIPTDTQYF,TGTGCCAGCAGTCCCCGTCGGGACATTCCCACAGATACGCAGTATTTT
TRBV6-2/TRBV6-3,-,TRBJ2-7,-,CASSYQGSFYEQYF,TGTGCCAGCAGTTACCAGGGATCTTTCTACGAGCAGTACTTC
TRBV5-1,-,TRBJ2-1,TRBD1,CASSLAGQGAYNEQFF,TGCGCCAGCAGCTTGGCGGGACAGGGGGCATACAATGAGCAGTTCTTC
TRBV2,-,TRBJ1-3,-,CASSPDLANTIYF,TGTGCCAGCTCTCCGGACTTGGCCAACACCATATATTTT
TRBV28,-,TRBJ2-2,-,CASGAGTGTGELFF,TGTGCCAGCGGGGCGGGAACGGGGACCGGGGAGCTGTTTTTT
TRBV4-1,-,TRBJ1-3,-,CASSQEASGNTIYF,TGCGCCAGCAGCCAAGAAGCCTCTGGAAACACCATATATTTT
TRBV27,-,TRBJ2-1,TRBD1,CASSFLTGGLNEQFF,TGTGCCAGCAGTTTCCTGACAGGGGGCCTCAATGAGCAGTTCTTC
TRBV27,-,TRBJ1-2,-,CASRLTRGRGYTF,TGTGCCAGCAGATTAACCAGGGGTCGGGGCTACACCTTC
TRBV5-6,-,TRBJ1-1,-,CASDRGTEAFF,TGTGCCAGCGACCGAGGGACTGAAGCTTTCTTT
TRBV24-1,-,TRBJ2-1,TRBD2,CATSDQLAGHNEQFF,TGTGCCACCAGTGATCAACTAGCGGGCCACAATGAGCAGTTCTTC